This TCR beta chain was observed in a study of CD8+ T cells in alopecia areata. At the level of the study: The drug, oral tofacitinib, was given to treated patients at 5 to 10 mg twice daily. By percentage of affected scalp area, the severity of treated patients was scored. General study points: Persistence during tofacitinib was seen for many expanded lesional clones in scalp and blood. Whereas mice showed it more clearly, TCR sharing across patients was murkier, possibly because of HLA.

As regards this clone: What it binds is not known.

Germline V gene data show CDR1 as MNHEY and CDR2 as SVGAGI. Trimming cost V 7 bases and J 7 bases, with 17 bases left between them. The CDR3 totals 14 residues. Extracted from the samples, RNA was reverse transcribed into cDNA to serve as the sequencing template. The assay was immunoSEQ multiplex PCR, and TCRdb's table has in-frame clones only and misses some. The sample lists roughly 120,000 clones; 53% were seen once. The treatment: oral pan-JAK inhibitor, 5-10 mg twice daily. The receptor was isolated from a human donor with alopecia areata. The gene calls are TRBV6-5 and TRBJ2-1; TRBD2 might be the D (5 bases). The specimen was CD4+ T cells sorted from blood, collected at week 4, from a patient treated with tofacitinib. The CDR3, as DNA: TGTGCCAGCAACCGCCCGGGTCCGGGGAATGAGCAGTTCTTC. As protein: CASNRPGPGNEQFF.